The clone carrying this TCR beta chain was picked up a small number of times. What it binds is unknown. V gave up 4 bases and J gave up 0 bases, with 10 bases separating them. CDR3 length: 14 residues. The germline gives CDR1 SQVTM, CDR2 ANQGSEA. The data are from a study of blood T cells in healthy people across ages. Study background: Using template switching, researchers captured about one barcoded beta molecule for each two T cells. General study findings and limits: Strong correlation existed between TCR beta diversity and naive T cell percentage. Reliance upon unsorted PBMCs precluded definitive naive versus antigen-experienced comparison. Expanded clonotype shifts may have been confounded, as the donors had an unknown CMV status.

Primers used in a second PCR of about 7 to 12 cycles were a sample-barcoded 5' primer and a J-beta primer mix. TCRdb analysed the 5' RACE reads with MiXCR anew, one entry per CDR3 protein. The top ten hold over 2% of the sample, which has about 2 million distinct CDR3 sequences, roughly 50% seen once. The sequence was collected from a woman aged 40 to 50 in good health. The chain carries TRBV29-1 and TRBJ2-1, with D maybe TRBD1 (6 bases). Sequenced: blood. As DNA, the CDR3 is TGCAGCGTTGTGACAGGTAGCTCCTACAATGAGCAGTTCTTC. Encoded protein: CSVVTGSSYNEQFF.